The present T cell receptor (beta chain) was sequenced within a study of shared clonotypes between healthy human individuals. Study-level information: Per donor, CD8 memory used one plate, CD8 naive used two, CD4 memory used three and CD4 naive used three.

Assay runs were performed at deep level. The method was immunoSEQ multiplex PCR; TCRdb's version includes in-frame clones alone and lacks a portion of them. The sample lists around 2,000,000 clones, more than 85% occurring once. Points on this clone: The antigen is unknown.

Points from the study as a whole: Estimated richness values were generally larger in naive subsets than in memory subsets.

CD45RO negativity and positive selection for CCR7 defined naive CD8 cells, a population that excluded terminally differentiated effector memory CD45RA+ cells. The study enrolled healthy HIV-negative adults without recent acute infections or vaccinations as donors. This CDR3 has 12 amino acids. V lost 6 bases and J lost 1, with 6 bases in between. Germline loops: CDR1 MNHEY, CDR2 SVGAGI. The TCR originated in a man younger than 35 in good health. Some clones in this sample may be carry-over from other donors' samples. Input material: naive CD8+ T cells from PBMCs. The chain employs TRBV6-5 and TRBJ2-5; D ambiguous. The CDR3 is CASRGFQETQYF. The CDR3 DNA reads TGTGCCAGCAGGGGGTTCCAAGAGACCCAGTACTTC.